Shown below are 27 T cell receptor beta chains from a single sample sequenced in a study of monozygotic twins with inflammatory bowel disease. TCRdb processed the 5' RACE reads again and assigns one entry to each CDR3 protein, with no DNA. Its listing shows hundreds of thousands of distinct CDR3 sequences. The sequenced material came from blood. The receptors originated from a human donor with ulcerative colitis or Crohn's disease, or a healthy co-twin of an affected twin (not recorded which).

This chain uses TRBV5-1 with TRBJ2-1; TCRdb outputs TRBD2, but without DNA this stays unchecked. The germline V gene encodes CDR1 SGHRS and CDR2 YFSETQ. This CDR3 has 16 residues. The CDR3 is CASSLRVVAANNEQFF.

The rearrangement links TRBV6-2 or TRBV6-3 to TRBJ2-7. Looked up from germline, CDR1 is MNHEY and CDR2 is SVGEGT. The CDR3 consists of 14 residues. The chain's CDR3 is CASSLLVGLYEQYF.

The chain uses TRBV7-9 and TRBJ2-3. The CDR3 is 17 residues long. The germline V gene encodes CDR1 SEHNR and CDR2 FQNEAQ (reference sequence). CDR3: CASSLGALLSSTDTQYF.

V and J are TRBV30 and TRBJ1-5; without DNA, the TCRdb call of TRBD1 cannot be checked. CDR1 is GTSNPN and CDR2 is SVGIG in the germline V gene (reference sequence). The CDR3 runs 13 residues. The CDR3 reads CAWGGQGSQPQHF.

The chain is built from TRBV9 and TRBJ2-3. This CDR3 region has 14 residues. Germline CDR1 SGDLS, CDR2 YYNGEE. CDR3 residues: CASSGLVVTDTQYF.

V gene TRBV28 combines with J gene TRBJ1-2; TCRdb gives TRBD1 as the D gene, but with no DNA this cannot be confirmed. This CDR3 has 16 amino acids. Germline loops: CDR1 MDHEN, CDR2 SYDVKM. The CDR3 loop is CASSFFHRGMGYGYTF.

The chain has TRBV5-4 and TRBJ2-1; absent DNA, TCRdb's TRBD2 call cannot be checked. Germline CDR1 is SGHNT and CDR2 is YYREEE (reference sequence). The CDR3 contains 17 residues. CDR3 amino acids: CASSPAKEGRSYNEQFF.

The rearrangement uses TRBV7-2 and TRBJ2-2; checking the TCRdb D call of TRBD2 is not possible without DNA. Germline lookup yields CDR1 SGHTA and CDR2 FQGNSA. There are 16 residues in the CDR3. CDR3 in amino acids: CASSSRTSGGTGELFF. The full variable domain, completed using reference TRBV7-2 and TRBJ2-2, is GAGVSQSPSNKVTEKGKDVELRCDPISGHTALYWYRQSLGQGLEFLIYFQGNSAPDKSGLPSDRFSAERTGGSVSTLTIQRTQQEDSAVYLCASSSRTSGGTGELFFGEGSRLTVL.

The rearrangement joins TRBV12-3 or TRBV12-4 to TRBJ2-7; the D call of TRBD1 rests on TCRdb alone, since no DNA is present to check it. The CDR3 has 13 residues. The CDR3 region is CASRGDRGYEQYF.

The rearrangement links TRBV5-1 to TRBJ2-2; TCRdb returns TRBD2, unconfirmable since there is no DNA. Germline CDR1 is SGHRS and CDR2 is YFSETQ. The CDR3 runs to 16 residues. The CDR3 here is CASSLTAGGPPGELFF.

V gene TRBV5-1 combines with J gene TRBJ2-2; the TRBD2 assignment by TCRdb is unverifiable without DNA. CDR3 size: 17 residues. Per the germline V gene, CDR1 is SGHRS and CDR2 is YFSETQ. CDR3 protein: CASSLAPGPQNTGELFF.

J is TRBJ2-1 and V is TRBV10-3; the D call from TCRdb, TRBD1, cannot be confirmed without DNA. Germline V gene sequence: CDR1 ENHRY, CDR2 SYGVKD. This CDR3 comprises 12 residues. The CDR3 protein is CAISLTENEQFF.

The gene calls are TRBV10-3 and TRBJ1-5; TCRdb outputs TRBD1, but without DNA this stays unchecked. Germline CDR1 is ENHRY and CDR2 is SYGVKD. The CDR3 runs to 14 residues. This CDR3 is CAIRGVGTDQPQHF.

The rearrangement uses TRBV9 and TRBJ2-1; absent DNA, TCRdb's TRBD2 call cannot be checked. The germline CDR1 and CDR2 sequences are SGDLS and YYNGEE. The CDR3 covers 15 residues. This CDR3 is CASSAGLAGTNEQFF.

The chain is built from TRBV5-1 and TRBJ1-2. CDR1 is SGHRS and CDR2 is YFSETQ in the germline V gene. This CDR3 region has 14 residues. The CDR3 reads CASSLDALGYGYTF.

The chain is built from TRBV5-5 and TRBJ1-2; there is no DNA to check the TCRdb D call of TRBD1. CDR1 is SGHKS and CDR2 is YYEKEE in the germline V gene (reference sequence). The CDR3 sequence is 14 residues long. The CDR3 spells CASSLATELYGYTF.

The chain uses TRBV11-3 and TRBJ2-7; the TCRdb call, TRBD1, lacks DNA for checking. This CDR3 has 15 amino acids. From germline, CDR1 is SGHNT and CDR2 YENEEA. The CDR3: CASSLDRDGEGEQYF. Together with reference TRBV11-3 and TRBJ2-7, the CDR3 gives the full variable domain: EAGVVQSPRYKIIEKKQPVAFWCNPISGHNTLYWYLQNLGQGPELLIRYENEEAVDDSQLPKDRFSAERLKGVDSTLKIQPAELGDSAVYLCASSLDRDGEGEQYFGPGTRLTVT.

This chain joins TRBV11-1 and TRBJ2-7; TCRdb's D gene call, TRBD1, goes unchecked for lack of DNA. There are 15 residues in the CDR3. Germline values: CDR1 SGHAT, CDR2 FQDESV (reference sequence). CDR3 residues: CASSLGPGGFLEQYF.

The chain is built from TRBV7-3 and TRBJ2-1; lacking DNA, the TRBD1 call made by TCRdb goes unchecked. Germline values: CDR1 SGHTA, CDR2 FQGTGA. This CDR3 region has 13 residues. CDR3 residues: CASSLLRGHEQFF.

The CDR3 loop reads CASSILSGEQYF. The chain has TRBV5-6 and TRBJ2-7; no DNA is available, so the TRBD1 call from TCRdb remains unchecked. The CDR3 spans 12 residues. Germline-derived CDR1 and CDR2 are SGHDT and YYEEEE.

This rearrangement joins TRBV6-5 to TRBJ1-2; no DNA is available, so the TRBD1 call from TCRdb remains unchecked. The CDR3 runs 15 residues. The V gene's germline CDR1 is MNHEY and CDR2 SVGAGI. This chain's CDR3 is CASSYSTGGRDGYTF.

The chain recombines TRBV5-1 with TRBJ2-5. The length of the CDR3 is 15 residues. Germline CDR1 and CDR2: SGHRS and YFSETQ. The CDR3 is CASSSTSQPRETQYF.

The V and J genes are TRBV5-1 and TRBJ2-3; TCRdb returns TRBD2, unconfirmable since there is no DNA. The CDR3 has 13 amino acids. Germline CDR1 is SGHRS and CDR2 is YFSETQ. The CDR3 here is CASREGSTDTQYF.

The chain uses TRBV3-1 and TRBJ1-2; TCRdb calls TRBD1, which cannot be checked without DNA. The CDR3 loop spans 17 amino acids. Germline V gene sequence: CDR1 LGHDT, CDR2 YNNKEL (reference sequence). The CDR3 sequence: CASSQGPGTGGGYGYTF.

The chain carries TRBV6-5 and TRBJ1-5. This CDR3 comprises 13 residues. Germline V gives CDR1 MNHEY, CDR2 SVGAGI. The CDR3 spells CASSYLVGQPQHF.

V usage is TRBV6-6 and J usage is TRBJ1-5. The CDR3 is 14 residues long. Germline CDR1 MNHNY, CDR2 SVGAGI (reference sequence). CDR3 residues: CATGNGNSNQPQHF.

The CDR3: CASRPDAVYGEAFF. The J gene is TRBJ1-1, the V gene TRBV5-1; no DNA is available, so the TRBD1 call from TCRdb remains unchecked. This CDR3 spans 14 amino acids. Germline V gene data show CDR1 as SGHRS and CDR2 as YFSETQ.